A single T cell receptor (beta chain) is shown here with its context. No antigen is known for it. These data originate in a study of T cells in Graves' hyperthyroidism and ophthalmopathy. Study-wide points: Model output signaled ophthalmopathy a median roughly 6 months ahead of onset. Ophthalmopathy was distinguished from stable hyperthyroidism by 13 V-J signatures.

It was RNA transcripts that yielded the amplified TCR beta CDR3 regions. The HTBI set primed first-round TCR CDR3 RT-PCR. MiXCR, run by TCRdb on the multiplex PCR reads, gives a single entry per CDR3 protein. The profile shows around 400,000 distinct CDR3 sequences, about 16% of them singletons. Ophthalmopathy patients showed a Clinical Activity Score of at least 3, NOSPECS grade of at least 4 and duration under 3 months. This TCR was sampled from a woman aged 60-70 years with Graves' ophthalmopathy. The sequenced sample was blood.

The CDR3 sequence: CASSILRAGGTDTQYF. CDR3 coding DNA: TGTGCCAGTAGTATCCTTCGAGCGGGAGGCACAGATACGCAGTATTTT. This chain links TRBV19 with TRBJ2-3, with 8 bases fitting TRBD2. V trimming: 3 bases; J trimming: 1 base; junction bases outside the gene matches: 6. The CDR3 has 16 residues. Germline V gene sequence: CDR1 LNHDA, CDR2 SQIVND (reference sequence).